The rows below give T cell receptor beta chains drawn from one sample of a study of technical replicates of blood from a handful of donors. Repertoires were generated with immunoSEQ multiplex PCR, while TCRdb's copy carries only in-frame clones and drops some. Of 75,000 to 90,000 clones in the sample, around nine tenths are singletons; the top ten hold about 0.4%. The source material was T cells isolated from PBMCs. The source of these receptors is a human donor in good health. Each CDR3 is given without its conserved first and last residue. Each record gives: J gene, CDR3 length, V gene, CDR3 protein.

TRBJ2-7 12 TRBV19 ASSAQGAYYEQY
TRBJ2-1 13 TRBV9 ASSVVGHLYNEQF
TRBJ2-5 11 TRBV29-1 SVEPQGQGTQY
TRBJ2-7 14 TRBV14 ASSQDKDRYFNEQY
TRBJ2-7 13 TRBV27 ASSFRWDRGYEQY
TRBJ1-4 13 TRBV28 ASRKQGQTNEKLF
TRBJ2-6 14 TRBV9 ASKPGQGPGANVLT
TRBJ2-3 8 TRBV30 AWRGDTQY
TRBJ2-2 14 TRBV6-5 ASSYSTTMNTGELF
TRBJ1-3 15 TRBV19 ASSLTRDRGPGNTIY
TRBJ2-7 10 TRBV30 AGGTGGQEQY
TRBJ2-7 12 TRBV5-6 ASSLVGPTYEQY
TRBJ2-7 12 TRBV6-5 ASSYVPRGYEQY
TRBJ1-4 12 TRBV7-9 ASMQGFDYEKLF
TRBJ2-1 14 TRBV2 ASSDRDPFPYNEQF
TRBJ2-3 17 TRBV4-2 ASSQDRDGTGVLWDTQY
TRBJ1-2 12 TRBV19 ASNSGGRGNGYT
TRBJ1-3 13 TRBV28 ASSLLQGAGNTIY
TRBJ2-7 12 TRBV18 ASSQLAGRYEQY
TRBJ2-6 15 TRBV11-3 ASSLDGGLPGANVLT
TRBJ1-5 14 TRBV19 ASSKTGQVNNQPQH
TRBJ2-5 13 TRBV7-9 ASSTGTGEGETQY
TRBJ1-4 13 TRBV5-1 ASSLTDSGYEKLF
TRBJ2-7 12 TRBV27 ASSLVTPPGEQY
TRBJ2-1 11 TRBV7-9 ASSFGQNNEQF
TRBJ1-5 12 TRBV19 ASSFWTGGDPQH
TRBJ2-7 12 TRBV10-1 ASSEWGSGYEQY
TRBJ2-1 14 TRBV7-8 ASSLRTNGITYEQF
TRBJ2-2 11 TRBV6-5 ASSLQGTGELF
TRBJ2-1 12 TRBV6-5 ASSRRGVFDEQF
TRBJ2-5 14 TRBV9 ASSVVDSGTGETQY
TRBJ2-1 11 TRBV27 ASGSLAGGEQF
TRBJ1-5 13 TRBV9 ASSVGGLLGQPQH
TRBJ1-1 12 TRBV29-1 SVSDRLGNTEAF
TRBJ2-1 13 TRBV7-3 ASSLVAGVYNEQF
TRBJ2-4 13 TRBV5-1 ASSLDAGVKNIQY
TRBJ1-2 13 TRBV6-5 ASSSPGTGSYGYT
TRBJ2-3 14 TRBV7-9 ASSLGPGEDTDTQY
TRBJ2-7 13 TRBV25-1 ASSAQGEISYEQY
TRBJ1-2 10 TRBV5-1 ASSIANYGYT
TRBJ1-4 9 TRBV25-1 ASSTSEKLF